This TCR beta chain is from a study of Graves' ophthalmopathy and Graves' hyperthyroidism listed by TCRdb under 2018. Regarding the complete study: Stable hyperthyroidism was defined as no progression to ophthalmopathy within 18 months of follow-up. In total, approximately 140 blood samples were TCR-sequenced: approximately 42 ophthalmopathy, roughly 80 hyperthyroidism and roughly 17 hyperthyroidism-to-ophthalmopathy patients. Following sample collection, hyperthyroidism patients were given methimazole at a starting dose of 30 mg daily, and ophthalmopathy patients were given high-dose intravenous methylprednisolone. To tell Graves' ophthalmopathy apart from Graves' hyperthyroidism, and to predict which patients would progress to ophthalmopathy, the study relied on TCR beta repertoire signatures. In about six hyperthyroidism patients, the T-cell repertoires found in thyroid tissue were compared with those found in blood. An independent validation cohort was composed of 18 hyperthyroidism patients and around 16 patients who later progressed from hyperthyroidism to ophthalmopathy. To explore V-J signatures that separate ophthalmopathy from hyperthyroidism, a discovery set of 95 to 100 patients was enrolled, consisting of 43 with ophthalmopathy and fewer than 60 with stable hyperthyroidism. What the work shows at the level of the full study, not this receptor alone: Most expanded thyroid clonotypes with a frequency above 0.001 also appeared in blood, which suggests that blood repertoires may reflect the immune response in the thyroid. In cross-validation, the 13-signature model distinguished ophthalmopathy from stable hyperthyroidism with about 90% sensitivity and about 81% specificity, while in the test set the corresponding values were about 79% and 69%. No statistical method was used to set the sample size in advance, and the investigators knew which group each participant was assigned to. In validation, the model predicted ophthalmopathy progression with about 64% sensitivity and approximately 75% specificity; roughly 11 predicted patients were CT-confirmed with GO in a median of around 6 months.

Notes on this clonotype: Its cognate antigen has yet to be identified. Per-nucleotide qualities are absent, and no much larger clonotype sits a single base away.

From V the trimming removes 0 bases and from J it removes 5 bases, while the gene matches leave 10 bases of the junction unaccounted for. From a lookup of the germline V gene (reference sequence), CDR1 and CDR2 are DFQATT and SNEGSKA. From the cysteine up to the phenylalanine, the CDR3 has a length of 16 residues. Only the CDR3 DNA is retained, 48 bases long and in frame from the first base. TCR beta CDR3 regions were amplified from RNA transcripts for repertoire sequencing. The first round was an RT-PCR using HTBI primers with the Qiagen OneStep RT-PCR kit, and this first round was followed by a second-round multiplex PCR, then size selection and purification. Libraries were sequenced paired-end with 100 bp reads on an Illumina HiSeq2000. Turning to the authors' computational methods: SOAPnuke was used to process the reads, throwing out any read that had adapters, had uncalled bases, had a mean Phred below 15, or lacked an exact constant-primer or identifier match. COPE v1.2.5 was used to merge high-quality paired reads. Clonotypes were defined as unique nucleotide sequences and were aligned to IMGT TRB V, D and J references using MiTCR v1.1. The analysis was limited to V-J combinations with a frequency above 0.0001, which together covered 99.2% of the repertoires. For each V-J combination, a TCR clonal expansion and chaos score was defined as the ratio of F50 clonal expansion to chaos observed in the TCRdist matrix. Welch's t-statistics and random forest were used to reduce the features to about 14 V-J combinations, which were then used as input to a naive Bayes classifier. The Morisita-Horn index was used to measure how similar the thyroid and blood repertoires were. TCRdb reworked the public reads: Q25 trimming with fastp, MiXCR clone assembly, productive beta chains retained. Under each unique CDR3 protein, matching rows form one entry showing the most common genes and DNA. The V and J calls here are based on TCRdb, not the publication. For this sample there are over a million distinct CDR3 sequences; about two fifths appear just once. The ten largest clones take up 11% of the sample.

The hyperthyroidism patients were 18 to 65 years old and newly diagnosed, with a disease duration of less than 2 months. Anyone with other autoimmune diseases, uncontrolled infections, pregnancy or lactation was excluded from the study. Diagnosis was based on clinical symptoms, serum thyroxine, TRAb, thyroid ultrasound and orbital computed tomography. Trizol reagent was used to extract the total RNA, and its quality was then checked on an Agilent 2100 Bioanalyzer. The chain links TRBV20-1 with TRBJ2-5; 9 of the junction bases match TRBD1. Sequenced material: peripheral blood or thyroid tissue (not recorded which). The TCR sequence derives from an adult man with Graves' hyperthyroidism. The nucleotides are TGCAGTGCTAGAGACCGGGACAGGGATTTCAGGGAGACCCAGTACTTC. This encodes CSARDRDRDFRETQYF.